A selection of T cell receptor beta chains follows, all from one sample in a study of T cells in Graves' hyperthyroidism and ophthalmopathy. TCRdb reprocessed the multiplex PCR reads with MiXCR, giving one entry per CDR3 protein. In the table there are about 640,000 distinct CDR3 sequences, around 20% of which are singletons. The sample comprised blood. These receptors were obtained from a man aged 30 to 39 with Graves' ophthalmopathy. Both conserved end residues are part of each CDR3.

v_gene	j_gene	CDR3aa
TRBV28	TRBJ1-1	CASSFRASMNTEAFF
TRBV25-1	TRBJ1-4	CASSDPDRGDEKLFF
TRBV7-9	TRBJ2-5	CASSPGRDQETQYF
TRBV7-8	TRBJ2-1	CASSFSGGYHNEQFF
TRBV12-3/TRBV12-4	TRBJ1-1	CASSRRTGENTEAFF
TRBV6-1	TRBJ1-5	CASRRQGSNQPQHF
TRBV4-1	TRBJ2-7	CASSHPGTGYEQYF
TRBV19	TRBJ2-7	CWAQAASSYEQYF
TRBV3-1	TRBJ2-5	CASSHDRGETQYF
TRBV4-1	TRBJ2-7	CASSPTTGNYEQYF
TRBV7-9	TRBJ2-1	CASSFGTGRNEQFF
TRBV9	TRBJ1-3	CASSGVSTGSGNTIYF
TRBV6-1	TRBJ2-2	CASSEGLNTGELFF
TRBV20-1	TRBJ2-1	CSASRVRTDNEQFF
TRBV5-1	TRBJ2-1	CASSQEVTRYNEQFF
TRBV7-2	TRBJ2-7	CASSMGLIEQYF
TRBV5-1	TRBJ2-1	CASSLNYGQGSYNEQFF
TRBV27	TRBJ2-7	CASRDLSSYEQYF
TRBV20-1	TRBJ1-5	CSVQGSYTQPQHF
TRBV6-2/TRBV6-3	TRBJ2-1	CATVRVGRNGNEQFF
TRBV6-1	TRBJ2-5	CASSSSGLKEETQYF
TRBV27	TRBJ1-2	CASSFPGGYGYTF
TRBV3-1	TRBJ1-6	CASSLEPPIYDSPLHF
TRBV7-2	TRBJ2-7	CASSLGWDGTYEQYF
TRBV2	TRBJ2-7	CATSNSYEQYF
TRBV5-1	TRBJ2-1	CASSFIRGPGQEFF
TRBV7-2	TRBJ2-1	CASSLGRGSYNEQFF
TRBV7-9	TRBJ2-5	CASSWGGGAQYF
TRBV7-9	TRBJ2-5	CASSSGMGEETQYF
TRBV30	TRBJ1-2	CAWSQGAHGYTF
TRBV25-1	TRBJ1-1	CASSDPAGNTEAFF
TRBV6-2/TRBV6-3	TRBJ2-2	CASRLGKGANTGELFF
TRBV6-1	TRBJ2-2	CASYSDTTGELFF
TRBV20-1	TRBJ2-3	CSARLIGLEITDTQYF
TRBV5-6	TRBJ1-1	CASSSDRLNTEAFF
TRBV10-3	TRBJ2-7	CAISDPGTSGRPYEQYF
TRBV28	TRBJ1-6	CASSTIGTALNSPLHF
TRBV27	TRBJ2-7	CASSSQGLESYEQYF
TRBV6-5	TRBJ2-7	CASSYPRDGSYEQYF
TRBV28	TRBJ2-3	CASRQGGSPTSDTQYF
TRBV6-1	TRBJ2-2	CASSRTDRAPGELFF
TRBV12-3/TRBV12-4	TRBJ2-7	CASSLVSIYEQYF
TRBV12-3/TRBV12-4	TRBJ2-7	CASSLQASGSVEQYF
TRBV5-1	TRBJ2-1	CASSDLRDNEQFF
TRBV20-1	TRBJ2-2	CSARALYTGELFF